The clone carrying this TCR beta chain has only one observation. Its cognate antigen is unknown. This record comes from a study of blood T cells in healthy people across ages. Study-level points and caveats: Strong correlation existed between TCR beta diversity and naive T cell percentage.

Peripheral blood samples of around 9.5 milliliters were drawn from each donor. With a J-beta primer mix and a sample-barcoded 5' primer, a second PCR ran roughly 7 to 11 cycles. Every sample gave at least 2.5 million paired-end reads containing CDR3. TCRdb re-derived calls from the 5' RACE reads in MiXCR, one entry per CDR3 protein. Among about 1.4 million distinct CDR3 sequences, 59% were seen once, and the ten largest hold 6.7%. The CDR3 sequence is 16 residues long. The junction had 6 bases not matched to a gene; V was cut back by 1 base and J by 2 bases. Germline assignment: CDR1 DFQATT and CDR2 SNEGSKA (reference sequence).

The sample was blood. This sequence was found in a man between 18 and 29 years old in good health. The chain recombines TRBV20-1 with TRBJ2-3; 10 positions match TRBD2. CDR3 loop: CSARAWTSGLTDTQYF. DNA of the CDR3: TGCAGTGCTAGAGCTTGGACTAGCGGACTCACAGATACGCAGTATTTT.